This T cell receptor (beta chain) appears in the sequencing data of a study of PD-L1 blockade in urothelial cancer. Turning to the study itself: Patients commenced atezolizumab in about 2014, and it was given at 1,200 mg intravenously every 3 weeks. In the patient group, about 90% of the roughly 29 were males with bladder-origin urothelial cancer.

V trimming: 5 bases; J trimming: 0 bases; junction bases outside the gene matches: 7. This CDR3 is built from 17 residues. CDR1 is KGHSH and CDR2 is LQKENI in the germline V gene. Study-level points and caveats: Durable-benefit patients showed greater tumor-associated blood clone expansion at 3 weeks.

Clones were sequenced by immunoSEQ multiplex PCR, and TCRdb holds only the in-frame ones, with some missing. The sample has under 85,000 clones, more than 85% seen once. In its sample, this clone ranks as medium-sized. The target antigen is unknown. Regarding time point: peripheral blood 6 weeks after treatment start. The specimen comprised PBMCs, sampled around atezolizumab (anti-PD-L1) treatment. This clonotype originated in a woman older than 75 with urothelial cancer. The chain has TRBV18 and TRBJ1-3; 10 nucleotides match TRBD1. CDR3 sequence: CASSFRQGASSGNTIYF. In DNA form, the CDR3 reads TGTGCCAGCTCATTTCGACAGGGGGCAAGCTCTGGAAACACCATATATTTT.